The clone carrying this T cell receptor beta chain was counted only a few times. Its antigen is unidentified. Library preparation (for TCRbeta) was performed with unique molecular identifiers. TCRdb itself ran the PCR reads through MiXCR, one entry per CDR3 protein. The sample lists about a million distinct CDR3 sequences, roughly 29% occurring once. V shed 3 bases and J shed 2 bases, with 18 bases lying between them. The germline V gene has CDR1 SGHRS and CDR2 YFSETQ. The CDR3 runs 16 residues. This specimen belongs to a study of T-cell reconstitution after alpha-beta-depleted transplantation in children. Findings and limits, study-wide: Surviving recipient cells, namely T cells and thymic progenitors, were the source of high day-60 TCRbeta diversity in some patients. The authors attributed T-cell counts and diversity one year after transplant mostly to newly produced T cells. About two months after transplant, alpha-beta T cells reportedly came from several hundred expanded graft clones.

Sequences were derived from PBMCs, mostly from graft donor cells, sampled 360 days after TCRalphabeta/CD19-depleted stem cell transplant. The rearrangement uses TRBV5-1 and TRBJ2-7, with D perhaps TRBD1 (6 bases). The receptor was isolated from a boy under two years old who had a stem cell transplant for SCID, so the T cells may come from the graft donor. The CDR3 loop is CASSSPKTGRPYEQYF. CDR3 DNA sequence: TGCGCCAGCAGCTCACCGAAGACAGGACGACCCTACGAGCAGTACTTC.